This T cell receptor beta chain was identified during a study of technical replicates of blood from a few donors. Assay used: immunoSEQ multiplex PCR; TCRdb lists only in-frame clones, some missing. The sample has about 100,000 clones; 96% are singletons. With V trimmed by 4 bases and J by 2 bases, 6 bases remained unmatched. The CDR3 loop spans 14 amino acids. Germline assignment: CDR1 SGDLS and CDR2 YYNGEE. The chain combines TRBV9 with TRBJ2-7; 7 bases are shared with TRBD1. Source material: T cells isolated from PBMCs. The TCR comes from a human donor in good health. CDR3 region: CASSLGQATYEQYF. In DNA form, the CDR3 reads TGTGCCAGCAGCCTCGGACAGGCTACCTACGAGCAGTACTTC.